Listed here are 29 T cell receptor beta chains from one sample, sequenced in a study of cytotoxic CD8 clonotypes in ibrutinib-treated CLL. Clones were read by immunoSEQ multiplex PCR, and TCRdb kept only the in-frame ones, dropping some. This repertoire shows about 140,000 clones, 70% to 90% found once; its top ten account for roughly 7.2%. The sequencing used PBMCs, collected after 36 months of ibrutinib treatment. The receptors were sampled from a human donor with chronic lymphocytic leukemia.

The genes are TRBV7-9 and TRBJ1-1; D is unresolved. CDR1 is SEHNR and CDR2 is FQNEAQ in the germline V gene (reference sequence). The CDR3 runs to 13 residues. Trimming took 4 bases from V and 1 from J, leaving 7 bases between them. The CDR3 sequence: CASSSSGNTEAFF. In DNA form, the CDR3 reads TGTGCCAGCAGCTCCTCAGGGAACACTGAAGCTTTCTTT.

V usage is TRBV11-2 and J usage is TRBJ2-1; D unclear. The germline V and J ends were trimmed by 0 bases and 1 base, with 7 bases remaining between them. The CDR3 covers 15 residues. Germline V lookup: CDR1 SGHAT, CDR2 FQNNGV. The CDR3 coding sequence is TGTGCCAGCAGCTTAGAGGGGTTTTCCTACAATGAGCAGTTCTTC. Encoded protein: CASSLEGFSYNEQFF.

V is TRBV10-1 and J is TRBJ1-3; D is unresolved. Germline V gene sequence: CDR1 WNHNN, CDR2 SYGVQD (reference sequence). The CDR3 contains 13 residues. V was shortened by 4 bases and J by 3 bases, with 7 bases between the two germline ends. CDR3 amino acids: CASSAGSGNTIYF. CDR3 in DNA: TGCGCCAGCAGTGCTGGGAGTGGAAACACCATATATTTT.

The chain joins TRBV11-2 to TRBJ2-1, with no clear D. V lost 0 bases, J lost 7 bases, and 10 bases lay in between. The CDR3 is made up of 14 amino acids. Germline-derived CDR1 and CDR2 are SGHAT and FQNNGV. In DNA, the CDR3 is TGTGCCAGCAGCTTAGATAACTACCTGAATGAGCAGTTCTTC. This encodes CASSLDNYLNEQFF.

The chain combines TRBV25-1 with TRBJ1-2, with 9 bases that match TRBD1. The length of the CDR3 is 14 residues. Germline loops: CDR1 MGHDK, CDR2 SYGVNS. Trimming cost V 3 bases and J 7 bases; bases outside gene matches: 6. CDR3 in amino acids: CASSDGTGRSGYTF. Written as DNA, the CDR3 is TGTGCCAGCAGTGACGGGACAGGGCGGAGTGGCTACACCTTC.

This chain joins TRBV21-1 and TRBJ2-2. TRBV21-1 is listed as a pseudogene. The CDR3 runs to 16 residues. This chain's CDR3 is CASSSRHCSDTGELFF. The CDR3, as DNA: TGTGCCAGCAGTAGCAGACATTGTTCGGACACCGGGGAGCTGTTTTTT.

The genes are TRBV6-1 and TRBJ1-2; D uncertain. CDR3 size: 12 residues. Germline CDR1 reads MNHNS; CDR2 reads SASEGT. Trimming stripped 6 bases from V and 6 bases from J, with 11 bases between. The CDR3 region has the DNA TGTGCCAGCAGCAGCTATGACAATGGCTACACCTTC. It codes for CASSSYDNGYTF.

V and J are TRBV30 and TRBJ1-5, with a possible D match to TRBD1 (6 bases). The V end lost 2 bases, the J end lost 5 bases, and 10 bases lay between the germline ends. The CDR3 covers 13 residues. CDR1 is GTSNPN and CDR2 is SVGIG in the germline V gene (reference sequence). The CDR3 here is CAWSRQDDQPQHF. CDR3 nucleotides: TGTGCCTGGAGTCGACAGGACGATCAGCCCCAGCATTTT.

This clone appeared once. This chain uses TRBV6-5 with TRBJ1-1; no definite D call. CDR3 length equals 12 residues. Trimming removed 5 bases at V and 10 bases at J, with 14 bases between. The germline V gene encodes CDR1 MNHEY and CDR2 SVGAGI. CDR3 nucleotides: TGTGCCAGCAGTGGGTTTCTTTGGTTAGCTTTCTTT. It encodes CASSGFLWLAFF.

The chain carries TRBV7-9 and TRBJ2-5; 8 nucleotides align to TRBD2. The germline gives CDR1 SEHNR, CDR2 FQNEAQ (reference sequence). This CDR3 region has 13 residues. J gave up 4 bases and V 4 bases, and 2 bases lay outside the gene matches. This chain's CDR3 is CASSSGGRETQYF. CDR3 nucleotide sequence: TGTGCCAGCAGCTCGGGGGGGCGAGAGACCCAGTACTTC.

This clone was found a few times. This sequence joins TRBV28 and TRBJ2-7; TRBD1 might be the D (6 bases). Germline CDR1 MDHEN, CDR2 SYDVKM. With 7 bases removed from V and 4 bases from J, the gap between germline ends came to 14 bases. This CDR3 has 13 residues. In DNA form, the CDR3 reads TGTGCCAGCACCAGGGGCGACGGTTACGAGCAGTACTTC. Its protein is CASTRGDGYEQYF.

The rearrangement joins TRBV2 to TRBJ2-5; D gene ambiguous. The CDR3 covers 12 residues. Looked up from germline, CDR1 is SNHLY and CDR2 is FYNNEI. V lost 4 bases to trimming and J lost 5 bases, with 8 bases between them. CDR3 nucleotides: TGTGCCAGCAGTGCTGCAGGCGAGACCCAGTACTTC. Encoded protein: CASSAAGETQYF.

The chain joins TRBV5-1 to TRBJ2-3; D is unresolved. With 4 bases removed from V and 7 bases from J, the gap between germline ends came to 10 bases. The germline V gene encodes CDR1 SGHRS and CDR2 YFSETQ. CDR3 length equals 12 residues. The CDR3 region is CASSPSTHTQYF. The CDR3 DNA sequence: TGCGCCAGCAGCCCGAGCACGCATACGCAGTATTTT.

This clone was recorded once. V gene TRBV9 combines with J gene TRBJ2-1; 8 bases are a match to TRBD2. The length of the CDR3 is 18 residues. V trimming: 0 bases; J trimming: 8 bases; junction bases outside the gene matches: 16. Germline V gene sequence: CDR1 SGDLS, CDR2 YYNGEE. The CDR3 region is CASSVAPTVAGGGHEQFF. The CDR3 region has the DNA TGTGCCAGCAGCGTAGCCCCCACTGTGGCGGGAGGTGGCCATGAGCAGTTCTTC.

This sequence joins TRBV10-3 and TRBJ2-5, with 8 nucleotides matching TRBD2. Germline V gene lookup returns CDR1 ENHRY and CDR2 SYGVKD. V shed 6 bases, J shed 5 bases, and the junction held 8 bases outside the gene matches. The length of the CDR3 is 14 residues. CDR3 region: CAIRSSGTGETQYF. CDR3 DNA: TGTGCCATCAGGAGTAGCGGGACCGGGGAGACCCAGTACTTC.

The chain uses TRBV6-5 and TRBJ1-2, with D tentatively TRBD1 (5 bases). The ends were cut back, 6 bases at V and 8 bases at J, with 13 bases in the middle. This CDR3 is 12 amino acids long. Germline V gene sequence: CDR1 MNHEY, CDR2 SVGAGI. DNA for the CDR3: TGTGCCAGCAGCCCCATGGGGGGGGGCTACACCTTC. Translation gives CASSPMGGGYTF.

Comment on this clone: The same CDR3 can be traced to other DNA sequences in this sample. V usage is TRBV5-1 and J usage is TRBJ2-1; 7 bases align to TRBD1. The length of the CDR3 is 14 residues. The germline V gene encodes CDR1 SGHRS and CDR2 YFSETQ. J gave up 0 bases and V 3 bases, and 0 bases lay outside the gene matches. The CDR3 region is CASSSGGSYNEQFF. CDR3 nucleotides: TGCGCCAGCAGCTCAGGGGGCTCCTACAATGAGCAGTTCTTC.

The chain joins TRBV30 to TRBJ1-5; D not certain. The CDR3 is made up of 15 amino acids. CDR1 is GTSNPN and CDR2 is SVGIG in the germline V gene (reference sequence). The ends were cut back, 3 bases at V and 0 bases at J, with 12 bases in the middle. The CDR3 nucleotides are TGTGCCTGGAGCTGGGGTACAGTTAGCAATCAGCCCCAGCATTTT. This gives the protein CAWSWGTVSNQPQHF.

The chain links TRBV11-3 to TRBJ2-2; a possible D gene is TRBD2 (7 bases). Looked up from germline, CDR1 is SGHNT and CDR2 is YENEEA. The CDR3 is 15 residues long. V was clipped by 7 bases and J by 6 bases, with 18 bases between them. CDR3 sequence: CASTLGGAGPGELFF. CDR3 in DNA: TGTGCCAGCACCCTGGGGGGGGCCGGGCCCGGGGAGCTGTTTTTT.

In its sample, this clone was seen a few times. The chain couples TRBV2 to TRBJ2-7, with D hard to call. From germline, CDR1 is SNHLY and CDR2 FYNNEI. Trimming took off 6 bases at V and 7 bases at J, with 7 bases between the two ends. The CDR3 runs to 10 residues. Written as DNA, the CDR3 is TGTGCCAGCAGGGATTGGGAGCAGTACTTC. This sequence encodes CASRDWEQYF.

The chain employs TRBV6-1 and TRBJ1-2; D not resolved. The CDR3 extends over 14 amino acids. Deletions cut 3 bases from V and 2 bases from J, with 10 bases between. The germline CDR1 and CDR2 sequences are MNHNS and SASEGT. CDR3 in amino acids: CASSEYVRNYGYTF. CDR3 nucleotide sequence: TGTGCCAGCAGTGAGTACGTCAGAAACTATGGCTACACCTTC.

V usage is TRBV2 and J usage is TRBJ1-4; the D is unclear. Looked up from germline, CDR1 is SNHLY and CDR2 is FYNNEI. CDR3 length: 14 amino acids. V lost 5 bases and J lost 8, with 15 bases in between. DNA for the CDR3: TGTGCCAGCAGTCCTTTGTTAGATACCGAAAAACTGTTTTTT. Translating it yields CASSPLLDTEKLFF.

The chain employs TRBV5-4 and TRBJ2-5; the match to TRBD1 covers 7 bases. Germline V gives CDR1 SGHNT, CDR2 YYREEE (reference sequence). The CDR3 loop spans 12 amino acids. V was clipped by 3 bases and J by 6 bases; unmatched bases: 2. The CDR3 loop is CASSSGQQTQYF. The CDR3 bases are TGTGCCAGCAGCTCGGGACAGCAGACCCAGTACTTC.

The rearrangement uses TRBV9 and TRBJ1-3; 7 positions agree with TRBD1. Germline V gene sequence: CDR1 SGDLS, CDR2 YYNGEE. The V segment lost 4 bases and the J segment 0 bases; nucleotides outside the gene matches: 4. The CDR3 covers 15 residues. This CDR3 reads CASSPGQYSGNTIYF. The CDR3 DNA follows: TGTGCCAGCAGCCCGGGACAGTACTCTGGAAACACCATATATTTT.

This clone was observed once. This chain uses TRBV2 with TRBJ2-5, with 7 positions matching TRBD1. J lost 5 bases, V lost 5 bases, and 11 bases had no gene match. Germline V gene lookup returns CDR1 SNHLY and CDR2 FYNNEI. CDR3 size: 15 residues. The CDR3 region has the DNA TGTGCCAGCAGTAATACTCCGACAGGGCTGGAGACCCAGTACTTC. Its translation is CASSNTPTGLETQYF.

This clone showed up just a few times. This chain links TRBV27 with TRBJ1-2; D unresolved. CDR1 is MNHEY and CDR2 is SMNVEV in the germline V gene (reference sequence). The CDR3 is made up of 14 amino acids. The V gene lost 6 bases and the J gene lost 2 bases, with 13 bases spanning the gap. CDR3 nucleotides: TGTGCCAGCAGACCCGGACGAATCAACTATGGCTACACCTTC. Protein sequence: CASRPGRINYGYTF.

This clone came up a few times. The chain is built from TRBV18 and TRBJ2-7; D is ambiguous. The CDR3 totals 14 residues. Trimming pared 2 bases from V and 3 bases from J, leaving 11 bases between. From germline, CDR1 is KGHSH and CDR2 LQKENI. The CDR3 region is CASSPGVDLYEQYF. CDR3 sequence (DNA): TGTGCCAGCTCACCAGGTGTAGACCTCTACGAGCAGTACTTC.

J is TRBJ1-2 and V is TRBV30, with unresolved D. The CDR3 has 17 residues. Germline assignment: CDR1 GTSNPN and CDR2 SVGIG (reference sequence). With 3 bases removed from V and 0 bases from J, the gap between germline ends came to 20 bases. The CDR3 DNA sequence: TGTGCCTGGAGCATGCTCCCCTCGGGGTTAGCTAACTATGGCTACACCTTC. This encodes CAWSMLPSGLANYGYTF.

The chain uses TRBV7-9 and TRBJ1-2; 11 positions match TRBD1. This CDR3 comprises 17 residues. Germline assignment: CDR1 SEHNR and CDR2 FQNEAQ (reference sequence). The V segment lost 5 bases and the J segment 4 bases; nucleotides outside the gene matches: 12. The CDR3 region has the DNA TGTGCCAGCAGCGATGACCGGACAGGGGGCACACTCTATGGCTACACCTTC. Its translation is CASSDDRTGGTLYGYTF.